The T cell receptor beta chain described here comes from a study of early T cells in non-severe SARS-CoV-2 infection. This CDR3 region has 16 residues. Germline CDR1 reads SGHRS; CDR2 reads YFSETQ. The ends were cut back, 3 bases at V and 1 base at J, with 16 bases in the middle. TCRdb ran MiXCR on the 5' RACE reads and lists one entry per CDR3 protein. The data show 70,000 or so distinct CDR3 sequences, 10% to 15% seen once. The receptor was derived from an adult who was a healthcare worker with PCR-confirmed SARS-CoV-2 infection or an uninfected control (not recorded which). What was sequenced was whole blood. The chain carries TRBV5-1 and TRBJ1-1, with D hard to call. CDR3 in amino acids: CASSSSPGSANTEAFF. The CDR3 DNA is TGCGCCAGCAGCTCCTCCCCGGGGTCTGCGAACACTGAAGCTTTCTTT. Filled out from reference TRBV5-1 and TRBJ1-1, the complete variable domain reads KAGVTQTPRYLIKTRGQQVTLSCSPISGHRSVSWYQQTPGQGLQFLFEYFSETQRNKGNFPGRFSGRQFSNSRSEMNVSTLELGDSALYLCASSSSPGSANTEAFFGQGTRLTVV.